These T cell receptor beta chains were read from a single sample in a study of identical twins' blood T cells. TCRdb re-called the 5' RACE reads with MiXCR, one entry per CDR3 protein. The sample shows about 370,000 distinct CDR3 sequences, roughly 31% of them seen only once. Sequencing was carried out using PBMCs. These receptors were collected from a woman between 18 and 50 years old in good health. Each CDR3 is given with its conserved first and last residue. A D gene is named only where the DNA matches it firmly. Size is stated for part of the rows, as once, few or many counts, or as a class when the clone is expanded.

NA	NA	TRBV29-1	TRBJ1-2	TGCAGCGTTGAAGGCAGGGAGGGGTATGGCTACACCTTC	CSVEGREGYGYTF
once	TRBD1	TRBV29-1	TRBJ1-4	TGCAGCGGGGGGGACAGGGCCGAAAAACTGTTTTTT	CSGGDRAEKLFF
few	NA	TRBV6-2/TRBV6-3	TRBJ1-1	TGTGCCAGCAGCCACCAACGGAACACTGAAGCTTTCTTT	CASSHQRNTEAFF
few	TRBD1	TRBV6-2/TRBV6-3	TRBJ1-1	TGTGCCAGCAGTTATACAGGGGTGAACACTGAAGCTTTCTTT	CASSYTGVNTEAFF
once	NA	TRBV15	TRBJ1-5	TGTGCCACCAGCAGAGTGGGGAATCAGCCCCAGCATTTT	CATSRVGNQPQHF
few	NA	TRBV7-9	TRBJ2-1	TGTGCCAGCAGCTTAGCGCGTAGTATCTGGAATGAGCAGTTCTTC	CASSLARSIWNEQFF
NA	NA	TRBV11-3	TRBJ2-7	TGTGCCAGCAGCTTGAGGCTCGGACAGCCTCGTAGAATCTACGAGCAGTACTTC	CASSLRLGQPRRIYEQYF
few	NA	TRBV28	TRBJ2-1	TGTGCCAGCAGTTTCAATTTCGAGTACAATGAGCAGTTCTTC	CASSFNFEYNEQFF
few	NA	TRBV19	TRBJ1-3	TGTGCCAGTAAGGTCGACAGATTTTTCTCTGGAAACACCATATATTTT	CASKVDRFFSGNTIYF
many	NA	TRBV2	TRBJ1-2	TGTGCCAGCAGTGTCTCTCCCTATGGCTACACCTTC	CASSVSPYGYTF